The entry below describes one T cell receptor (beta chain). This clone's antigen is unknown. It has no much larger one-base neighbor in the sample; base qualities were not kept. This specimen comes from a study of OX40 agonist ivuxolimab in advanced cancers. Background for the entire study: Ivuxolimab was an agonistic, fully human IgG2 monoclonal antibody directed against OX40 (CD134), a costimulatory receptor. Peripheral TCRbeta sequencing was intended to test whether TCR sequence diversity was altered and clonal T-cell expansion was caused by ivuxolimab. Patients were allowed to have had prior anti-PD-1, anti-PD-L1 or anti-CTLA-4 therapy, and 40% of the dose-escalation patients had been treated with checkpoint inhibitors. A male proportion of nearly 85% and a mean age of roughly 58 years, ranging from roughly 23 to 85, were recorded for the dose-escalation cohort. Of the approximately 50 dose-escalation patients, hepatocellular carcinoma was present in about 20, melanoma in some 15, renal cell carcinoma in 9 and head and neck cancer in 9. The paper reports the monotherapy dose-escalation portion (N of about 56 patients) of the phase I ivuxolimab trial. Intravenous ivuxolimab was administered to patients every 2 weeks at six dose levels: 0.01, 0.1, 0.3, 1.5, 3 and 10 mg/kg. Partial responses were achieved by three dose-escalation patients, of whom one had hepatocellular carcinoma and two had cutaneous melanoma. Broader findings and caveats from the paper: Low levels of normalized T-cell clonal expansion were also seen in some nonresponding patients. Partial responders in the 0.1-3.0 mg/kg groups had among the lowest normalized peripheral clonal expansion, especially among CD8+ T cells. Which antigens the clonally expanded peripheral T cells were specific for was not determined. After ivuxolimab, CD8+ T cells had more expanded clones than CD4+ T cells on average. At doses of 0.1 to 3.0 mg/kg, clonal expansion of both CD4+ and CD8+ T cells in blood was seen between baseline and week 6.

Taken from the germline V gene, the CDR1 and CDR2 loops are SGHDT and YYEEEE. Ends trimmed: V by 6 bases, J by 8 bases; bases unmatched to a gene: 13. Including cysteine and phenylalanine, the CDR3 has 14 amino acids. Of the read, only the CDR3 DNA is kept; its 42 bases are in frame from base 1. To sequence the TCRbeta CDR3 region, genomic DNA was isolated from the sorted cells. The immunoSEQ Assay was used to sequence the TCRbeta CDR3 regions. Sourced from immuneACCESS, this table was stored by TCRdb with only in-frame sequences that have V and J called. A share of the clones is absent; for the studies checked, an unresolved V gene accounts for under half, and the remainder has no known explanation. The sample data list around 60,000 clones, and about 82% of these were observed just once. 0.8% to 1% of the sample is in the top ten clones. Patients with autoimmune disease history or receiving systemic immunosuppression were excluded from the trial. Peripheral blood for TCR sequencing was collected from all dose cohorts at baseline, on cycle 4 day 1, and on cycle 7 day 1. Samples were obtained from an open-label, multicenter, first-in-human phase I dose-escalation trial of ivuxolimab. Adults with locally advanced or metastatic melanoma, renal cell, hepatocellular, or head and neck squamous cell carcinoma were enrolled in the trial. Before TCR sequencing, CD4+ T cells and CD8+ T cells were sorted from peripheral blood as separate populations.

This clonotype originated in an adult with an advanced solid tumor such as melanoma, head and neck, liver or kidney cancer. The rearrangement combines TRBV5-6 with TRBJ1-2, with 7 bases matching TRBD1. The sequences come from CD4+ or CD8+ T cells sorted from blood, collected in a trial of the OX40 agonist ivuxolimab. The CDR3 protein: CASTSAAGGFGYTF. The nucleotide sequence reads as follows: TGTGCCAGCACCTCGGCGGCAGGGGGATTCGGCTACACCTTC.